These 14 T cell receptor beta chains were all obtained from the same sample, sequenced in a study of PD-1 blockade in classical Hodgkin lymphoma. Assay used: immunoSEQ multiplex PCR; TCRdb lists only in-frame clones, some missing. The sample shows more than 35,000 clones, around 88% of them seen only once. With no exception, relapse followed autologous stem cell transplantation in all patients, and brentuximab vedotin exposure varied. The specimen was peripheral blood mononuclear cells (PBMCs), collected before the second cycle of nivolumab. The receptors stem from a human donor with classical Hodgkin lymphoma.

This rearrangement joins TRBV6-5 to TRBJ2-7; no definite D call. Germline loops: CDR1 MNHEY, CDR2 SVGAGI. Trimming left V 2 bases short and J 1 base short, with 9 bases between. This CDR3 is 14 amino acids long. The DNA of the CDR3 is TGTGCCAGCAGTTACGCCCGGAGATCCTACGAGCAGTACTTC. This sequence encodes CASSYARRSYEQYF.

The chain recombines TRBV5-8 with TRBJ1-2; D not certain. V was clipped by 2 bases and J by 4 bases, with 18 bases between them. CDR1 SGHTS and CDR2 YDEGEE come from the germline V gene. This CDR3 is built from 16 residues. CDR3 region: CASSFSGGELSYGYTF. The CDR3 DNA sequence: TGTGCCAGCAGCTTTTCGGGCGGGGAGCTTAGCTATGGCTACACCTTC.

This clone was counted a single time. This chain joins TRBV29-1 and TRBJ2-5; TRBD2 matches at 9 bases. The germline V gene has CDR1 SQVTM and CDR2 ANQGSEA. With V trimmed by 3 bases and J by 3 bases, 14 bases remained unmatched. CDR3 length: 17 amino acids. The DNA for the CDR3 is TGCAGCGTTGAGTGTGCGGGAGGGAAGCATACGGAAGAGACCCAGTACTTC. This gives the protein CSVECAGGKHTEETQYF.

The rearrangement uses TRBV27 and TRBJ1-6, with TRBD1 matching 8 bases. This CDR3 is 14 amino acids long. Germline V CDR1 and CDR2: MNHEY, SMNVEV (reference sequence). The V and J ends lost 6 bases and 7 bases, in that order; junction bases with no gene match: 5. The CDR3 loop reads CASRTGQDNSPLHF. In DNA, the CDR3 is TGTGCCAGCAGGACGGGACAGGACAATTCACCCCTCCACTTT.

This sequence joins TRBV6-4 and TRBJ2-3; 7 nucleotides align to TRBD2. CDR3 length: 14 amino acids. The germline gives CDR1 MRHNA, CDR2 SNTAGT. V lost 2 bases and J lost 6; bases outside the gene matches: 5. This CDR3 is CASSDRAGVDTQYF. CDR3 DNA sequence: TGTGCCAGCAGTGACCGGGCGGGAGTCGATACGCAGTATTTT.

The chain has TRBV14 and TRBJ2-3, with D possibly matching TRBD2 (5 bases). The length of the CDR3 is 18 residues. CDR1 and CDR2 from the germline V gene are SGHDN and FVKESK. Trimming removed 0 bases from V and 4 bases from J, with 20 bases in between. The CDR3 sequence: CASSQDRESSGRADTQYF. The CDR3 nucleotides read TGTGCCAGCAGCCAAGATAGGGAGTCCTCCGGACGGGCAGATACGCAGTATTTT.

V is TRBV7-3 and J is TRBJ2-1; TRBD2 agrees at 7 bases. The CDR3 extends over 15 amino acids. CDR1 is SGHTA and CDR2 is FQGTGA in the germline V gene. J gave up 7 bases and V 4 bases, and 10 bases lay outside the gene matches. The CDR3 reads CASSSVRTSSNEQFF. The CDR3 coding sequence is TGTGCCAGCAGCTCAGTCCGGACTAGTAGTAATGAGCAGTTCTTC.

The V call is TRBV5-4, the J call TRBJ2-3; the match to TRBD1 covers 9 bases. Germline loops: CDR1 SGHNT, CDR2 YYREEE (reference sequence). The CDR3 covers 15 residues. V trimming: 4 bases; J trimming: 6 bases; junction bases outside the gene matches: 9. The CDR3 protein is CASSPGQGSWDTQYF. The CDR3 DNA reads as TGTGCCAGCAGCCCGGGACAGGGTAGTTGGGATACGCAGTATTTT.

The chain employs TRBV19 and TRBJ2-2; TRBD2 matches 8 bases. J was trimmed by 3 bases and V by 5 bases; bases with no gene match: 8. Germline V gene lookup returns CDR1 LNHDA and CDR2 SQIVND (reference sequence). The length of the CDR3 is 16 residues. CDR3 sequence: CASSQAGVSYTGELFF. CDR3 in DNA: TGTGCCAGTAGTCAAGCGGGAGTGTCGTACACCGGGGAGCTGTTTTTT.

The rearrangement links TRBV27 to TRBJ2-7; D is perhaps TRBD1 or TRBD2 (5 bases each). The CDR3 contains 13 residues. The germline V gene has CDR1 MNHEY and CDR2 SMNVEV (reference sequence). V lost 5 bases and J lost 6, with 14 bases in between. As DNA, the CDR3 is TGTGCCAGCAGTCCCCGGGGCTGGTCCGAGCAGTACTTC. This translates into CASSPRGWSEQYF.

The genes are TRBV9 and TRBJ2-7; D is ambiguous. Germline CDR1 is SGDLS and CDR2 is YYNGEE. Trimming took 1 base from V and 6 from J, leaving 11 bases between them. CDR3 length equals 13 residues. The CDR3 loop reads CASSVRDLSEQYF. In nucleotides, the CDR3 is TGTGCCAGCAGCGTAAGGGATTTGTCCGAGCAGTACTTC.

This clone showed up just once. The chain joins TRBV7-9 to TRBJ2-3; tentative D call: TRBD1 (6 bases). The V and J ends lost 9 bases and 6 bases respectively, with 13 bases between them. Germline values: CDR1 SEHNR, CDR2 FQNEAQ (reference sequence). The CDR3 is 12 amino acids. Written as DNA, the CDR3 is TGTGCCAGTCTGGGGGCCATTGATACGCAGTATTTT. Its translation: CASLGAIDTQYF.

The rearrangement links TRBV11-2 to TRBJ1-3; D possibly corresponds to TRBD1 (6 bases). Trimming took off 3 bases at V and 4 bases at J, with 19 bases between the two ends. Germline lookup yields CDR1 SGHAT and CDR2 FQNNGV. The CDR3 length is 17 residues. The CDR3 DNA reads as TGTGCCAGCAGCTTGGAGACAGGCGAGAGACCCGGAAACACCATATATTTT. Protein sequence: CASSLETGERPGNTIYF.

V gene TRBV28 combines with J gene TRBJ1-2, with D hard to call. This CDR3 region has 15 residues. Germline CDR1 and CDR2: MDHEN and SYDVKM. The V end was cut by 2 bases, the J end by 1 base, with 11 bases between. CDR3 nucleotide sequence: TGTGCCAGCAGTTTAAGTCGTAAGGGTAACTATGGCTACACCTTC. It translates to CASSLSRKGNYGYTF.